Below are 9 T cell receptor beta chains sequenced from a single sample in a study of TIL therapy for anti-PD-1-resistant metastatic lung cancer. Time point in this sample: pre-treatment sample, taken before nivolumab and TIL therapy. The libraries were made with immunoSEQ v3. Sequencing was performed with immunoSEQ multiplex PCR; in TCRdb, only in-frame clones are kept and a portion is missing. Here the sample spans under 35,000 clones, around three quarters being singletons. The sequenced sample was blood, obtained at baseline. Source of these receptors: a woman aged 30-79 years with non-small cell lung cancer.

The rearrangement links TRBV2 to TRBJ2-7; 9 bases line up with TRBD2. The germline V gene has CDR1 SNHLY and CDR2 FYNNEI. V gave up 7 bases and J gave up 1 base; unmatched junction bases: 5. The CDR3 covers 14 residues. CDR3 coding DNA: TGTGCCAGCATGTCCCTAGCGGGGTCCTACGAGCAGTACTTC. The encoded protein is CASMSLAGSYEQYF.

V gene TRBV29-1 combines with J gene TRBJ2-7; TRBD2 matches 9 bases. The V gene's germline CDR1 is SQVTM and CDR2 ANQGSEA. This CDR3 region has 14 residues. Trimming took 7 bases from V and 0 from J; bases not matched to a gene: 7. Written as DNA, the CDR3 is TGCAGCGCACAACAAGCGGGAGGCTCCTACGAGCAGTACTTC. The encoded protein is CSAQQAGGSYEQYF.

The chain has TRBV5-6 and TRBJ2-7; 7 bases map to TRBD2. From germline, CDR1 is SGHDT and CDR2 YYEEEE. The CDR3 has 14 amino acids. The V and J ends lost 4 bases and 2 bases, in that order; junction bases with no gene match: 6. The CDR3 nucleotides are TGTGCCAGCAGCAAATCGGGACTACCCTACGAGCAGTACTTC. Translating gives CASSKSGLPYEQYF.

The chain couples TRBV14 to TRBJ1-2; D is undetermined. This CDR3 has 15 residues. The V end was cut by 0 bases, the J end by 4 bases, with 12 bases between. CDR1 and CDR2 from the germline V gene are SGHDN and FVKESK. The CDR3 DNA reads TGTGCCAGCAGCCAAGATATTGGGATACCCTATGGCTACACCTTC. Protein: CASSQDIGIPYGYTF.

V gene TRBV10-2 combines with J gene TRBJ1-1, with D unresolved. V dropped 3 bases and J dropped 6 bases, with 5 bases sitting between them. This CDR3 spans 11 amino acids. Germline values: CDR1 WSHSY, CDR2 SAAADI. CDR3 loop: CASSEVAEAFF. CDR3 nucleotides: TGCGCCAGCAGTGAAGTTGCTGAAGCTTTCTTT.

This chain links TRBV7-2 with TRBJ2-5, with a weak D call TRBD1 (6 bases). The V and J ends lost 5 bases and 1 base respectively, with 14 bases between them. The germline V gene has CDR1 SGHTA and CDR2 FQGNSA. The CDR3 has 15 amino acids. CDR3 nucleotide sequence: TGTGCCAGCAGCCGCCCGGACAGCCTCCAAGAGACCCAGTACTTC. Translation gives CASSRPDSLQETQYF.

This sequence joins TRBV5-1 and TRBJ2-2; TRBD1 matches at 10 bases. The V gene's germline CDR1 is SGHRS and CDR2 YFSETQ. This CDR3 has 15 residues. The V gene end was trimmed by 5 bases and the J gene end by 3 bases; junction bases not matched to a gene: 4. CDR3 protein: CASRVGTGDTGELFF. The CDR3 DNA sequence: TGCGCCAGCAGGGTCGGGACAGGGGACACCGGGGAGCTGTTTTTT. Complete variable domain (other parts from reference TRBV5-1 and TRBJ2-2): KAGVTQTPRYLIKTRGQQVTLSCSPISGHRSVSWYQQTPGQGLQFLFEYFSETQRNKGNFPGRFSGRQFSNSRSEMNVSTLELGDSALYLCASRVGTGDTGELFFGEGSRLTVL.

This chain uses TRBV2 with TRBJ2-4; 11 nucleotides agree with TRBD2. The ends lost 6 bases at V and 0 bases at J; junction bases unmatched: 10. The CDR3 totals 18 residues. Germline V gives CDR1 SNHLY, CDR2 FYNNEI. CDR3 DNA sequence: TGTGCCAGCAGGGACCTCGGGACTAGCGGAATAGCCAAAAACATTCAGTACTTC. Translated: CASRDLGTSGIAKNIQYF.

This chain uses TRBV7-7 with TRBJ2-2; 12 bases are a match to TRBD2. V lost 1 base, J lost 10 bases, and 7 bases stayed unmatched. CDR1 is SSHAT and CDR2 is FNYEAQ in the germline V gene (reference sequence). The CDR3 sequence is 16 residues long. CDR3 loop: CASSLGTSGASQELFF. DNA for the CDR3: TGTGCCAGCAGCTTAGGGACTAGCGGGGCCTCCCAGGAGCTGTTTTTT. Full variable domain (missing parts from reference TRBV7-7 and TRBJ2-2): GAGVSQSPRYKVTKRGQDVTLRCDPISSHATLYWYQQALGQGPEFLTYFNYEAQPDKSGLPSDRFSAERPEGSISTLTIQRTEQRDSAMYRCASSLGTSGASQELFFGEGSRLTVL.